Listed below are T cell receptor beta chains from one sample, sequenced in a study of blood T cell repertoires in COVID-19. Repertoires were generated with immunoSEQ multiplex PCR, while TCRdb's copy carries only in-frame clones and drops some. The sample records 240,000 or so clones, around 81% being singletons. The sample consisted of peripheral blood. These receptors were taken from a woman older than 75 with COVID-19, enrolled during active disease. Each CDR3 is given with its conserved first and last residue. A D gene is named only where the DNA matches it firmly. Not all rows give a size; the values are once, few, many and, for expanded clones, a class.

>14|.|TRBJ1-2|TRBV5-8|.
CASSKNRRGRGVTF
>14|.|TRBJ1-3|TRBV19|.
CASSIPGSRNTIYF
>13|.|TRBJ2-7|TRBV6-1|.
CASSDSGQREQYF
>13|.|TRBJ1-5|TRBV2|.
CASGQGLQQPQHF
>16|many|TRBJ1-5|TRBV6-2/TRBV6-3|.
CASSLILRAGDQPQHF
>16|once|TRBJ2-3|TRBV18|.
CASSPRAGGLTDTQYF
>13|.|TRBJ1-2|TRBV29-1|TRBD1
CSVVTGGNYGYTF
>13|.|TRBJ1-1|TRBV10-3|.
CAISELLNTEAFF
>14|.|TRBJ1-1|TRBV6-5|.
CASSFKTVNTEAFF
>11|.|TRBJ1-1|TRBV29-1|.
CSVEGESQAFF
>13|.|TRBJ1-5|TRBV30|.
CAWGPGVGQPQHF
>15|few|TRBJ2-3|TRBV12-5|.
CASGLIGPSTDTQYF
>13|once|TRBJ1-2|TRBV2|.
CASSDLLNYGYTF
>15|.|TRBJ1-4|TRBV7-8|.
CASKDRLATNEKLFF
>17|once|TRBJ2-4|TRBV6-4|.
CASSEEFVGSAKNIQYF